Listed below are T cell receptor beta chains from one sample, sequenced in a study of chemoradiotherapy in HPV16-positive cancers. Repertoires were generated with immunoSEQ multiplex PCR, while TCRdb's copy carries only in-frame clones and drops some. The sample holds about 53,000 clones, about 88% seen once. The sample was blood, taken from a patient who underwent chemoradiotherapy. Every receptor here comes from a human donor with HPV-associated anogenital cancer. The CDR3 runs from the conserved cysteine through the conserved F or W. The D gene is left open where the match is weak. Size is stated for part of the rows, as once, few or many counts, or as a class when the clone is expanded.

v_gene: TRBV6-5; abundance: -; d_gene: TRBD1; j_gene: TRBJ2-5; CDR3aa: CASTWGTGVGEQYF; CDR3nt: TGTGCCAGCACCTGGGGGACAGGGGTGGGGGAGCAGTACTTC
v_gene: TRBV5-3; abundance: -; d_gene: -; j_gene: TRBJ1-2; CDR3aa: CARSLRGPGGYGYTF; CDR3nt: TGTGCCAGAAGCCTCAGAGGGCCGGGGGGATATGGCTACACCTTC
v_gene: TRBV27; abundance: medium-sized; d_gene: -; j_gene: TRBJ1-5; CDR3aa: CASSNHRAGLQHF; CDR3nt: TGTGCCAGCAGTAACCACCGGGCCGGACTGCAGCATTTT
v_gene: TRBV4-1; abundance: -; d_gene: -; j_gene: TRBJ2-7; CDR3aa: CASSYDRHEQYF; CDR3nt: TGCGCCAGCAGCTACGACAGACACGAGCAGTACTTC
v_gene: TRBV5-6; abundance: -; d_gene: TRBD1; j_gene: TRBJ1-5; CDR3aa: CASGIGQGLNQPQHF; CDR3nt: TGTGCCAGCGGGATCGGACAGGGATTAAATCAGCCCCAGCATTTT
v_gene: TRBV5-1; abundance: -; d_gene: -; j_gene: TRBJ2-5; CDR3aa: CASSLHPRETQYF; CDR3nt: TGCGCCAGCAGCCTCCACCCCAGAGAGACCCAGTACTTC
v_gene: TRBV5-1; abundance: -; d_gene: -; j_gene: TRBJ2-5; CDR3aa: CASSSQETQYF; CDR3nt: TGCGCCAGCAGCTCCCAAGAGACCCAGTACTTC
v_gene: TRBV27; abundance: -; d_gene: TRBD2; j_gene: TRBJ2-5; CDR3aa: CASSPSWAGGQETQYF; CDR3nt: TGTGCCAGCAGTCCCTCGTGGGCGGGGGGCCAAGAGACCCAGTACTTC
v_gene: TRBV9; abundance: -; d_gene: TRBD1; j_gene: TRBJ2-7; CDR3aa: CASSSRTGAGEQYF; CDR3nt: TGTGCCAGCAGCTCCCGGACAGGGGCGGGCGAGCAGTACTTC
v_gene: TRBV19; abundance: -; d_gene: -; j_gene: TRBJ2-1; CDR3aa: CASTPGGRDGGEEQFF; CDR3nt: TGTGCCAGTACCCCAGGGGGGCGGGACGGGGGAGAAGAGCAGTTCTTC
v_gene: TRBV20-1; abundance: -; d_gene: -; j_gene: TRBJ1-2; CDR3aa: CSVRGNNGYTF; CDR3nt: TGCAGTGTACGGGGGAATAATGGCTACACCTTC
v_gene: TRBV27; abundance: -; d_gene: -; j_gene: TRBJ1-6; CDR3aa: CASSSLGGSYNSPLHF; CDR3nt: TGTGCCAGCAGTTCGCTTGGGGGCTCCTATAATTCACCCCTCCACTTT
v_gene: TRBV7-2; abundance: -; d_gene: TRBD2; j_gene: TRBJ2-1; CDR3aa: CASSARRVGTSGYNEQFF; CDR3nt: TGTGCCAGCAGCGCGAGGCGGGTCGGGACTAGCGGCTACAATGAGCAGTTCTTC
v_gene: TRBV7-2; abundance: -; d_gene: TRBD2; j_gene: TRBJ2-1; CDR3aa: CASSVPGGLKDEQFF; CDR3nt: TGTGCCAGCAGCGTCCCGGGGGGGCTCAAAGATGAGCAGTTCTTC
v_gene: TRBV6-5; abundance: once; d_gene: -; j_gene: TRBJ2-1; CDR3aa: CASSPGLYNEQFF; CDR3nt: TGTGCCAGCAGTCCGGGACTGTACAATGAGCAGTTCTTC
v_gene: TRBV7-2; abundance: -; d_gene: -; j_gene: TRBJ2-1; CDR3aa: CASEVTGGLYNEQFF; CDR3nt: TGTGCCAGCGAGGTTACAGGAGGGCTCTACAATGAGCAGTTCTTC
v_gene: TRBV15; abundance: -; d_gene: TRBD1; j_gene: TRBJ2-7; CDR3aa: CATSRATGTGAYEQYF; CDR3nt: TGTGCCACCAGCAGGGCTACCGGGACAGGGGCCTACGAGCAGTACTTC
v_gene: TRBV7-2; abundance: -; d_gene: TRBD2; j_gene: TRBJ2-2; CDR3aa: CASSKGTSGRGTGELFF; CDR3nt: TGTGCCAGCAGCAAAGGGACTAGCGGGAGGGGCACCGGGGAGCTGTTTTTT